Shown below are 12 T cell receptor beta chains from a single sample sequenced in a study of CD8+CD57+ T cells in acquired aplastic anemia. The template used for profiling TCR beta VDJ and CDR3 was genomic DNA. TCRdb re-analysed the reads in MiXCR, keeping a single row per CDR3 protein. The table records 80,000 or so distinct CDR3 sequences, approximately 46% of them present only once. Sample: sorted CD4+, CD8+, or CD8+CD57+ T cells (not recorded which) from PBMCs. These receptors were obtained from a human donor in good health, serving as a control.

This clonotype was seen at least ten times. The rearrangement uses TRBV2 and TRBJ1-1; D is uncertain. The V end lost 8 bases, the J end lost 0 bases, and 13 bases lay between the germline ends. The CDR3 runs 14 residues. CDR1 is SNHLY and CDR2 is FYNNEI in the germline V gene. CDR3 nucleotides: TGTGCCAGCTGCGTCGGACGGTTGAACACTGAAGCTTTCTTT. Protein sequence: CASCVGRLNTEAFF. The full variable domain, rest sourced from reference TRBV2 and TRBJ1-1, is EPEVTQTPSHQVTQMGQEVILRCVPISNHLYFYWYRQILGQKVEFLVSFYNNEISEKSEIFDDQFSVERPDGSNFTLKIRSTKLEDSAMYFCASCVGRLNTEAFFGQGTRLTVV.

The chain carries TRBV7-9 and TRBJ2-7, with D possibly being TRBD1 or TRBD2 (5 bases each). The CDR3 runs 13 residues. Germline V gene lookup returns CDR1 SEHNR and CDR2 FQNEAQ (reference sequence). V lost 0 bases, J lost 6 bases, and 9 bases lay in between. The CDR3 sequence is CASSLAWGSEQYF. CDR3 in DNA: TGTGCCAGCAGCTTAGCGTGGGGGAGCGAGCAGTACTTC.

Comments on this clonotype: This may come from a read error, since a much larger clone is one base off. The chain recombines TRBV5-1 with TRBJ1-2; 12 bases align to TRBD1. Trimming cost V 10 bases and J 7 bases; bases outside gene matches: 5. Per the germline V gene, CDR1 is SGHRS and CDR2 is YFSETQ. CDR3 length: 12 amino acids. The CDR3 sequence: CAGGTGGIGYTF. Written as DNA, the CDR3 is TGCGCCGGCGGGACAGGGGGCATTGGCTACACCTTC.

CDR3 amino acids: CASSPGEGVMYEQYF. For the CDR3, the DNA is TGTGCCAGCAGCCCCGGAGAGGGGGTAATGTACGAGCAGTACTTC. The chain joins TRBV9 to TRBJ2-7; maybe TRBD1 (6 bases). The CDR3 runs to 15 residues. Trimming stripped 4 bases from V and 4 bases from J, with 18 bases between. Germline V lookup: CDR1 SGDLS, CDR2 YYNGEE.

The sample holds many counts of this clonotype. This chain uses TRBV19 with TRBJ1-1; TRBD1 aligns across 8 bases. V was pared by 8 bases and J by 3 bases, with 8 bases of the junction left unmatched. This CDR3 comprises 14 residues. Germline V gene lookup returns CDR1 LNHDA and CDR2 SQIVND (reference sequence). In DNA form, the CDR3 reads TGTGCCAGTCACAGGGGGGGACCTTACACTGAAGCTTTCTTT. It encodes CASHRGGPYTEAFF.

In its sample, this clonotype was seen once. The chain recombines TRBV10-3 with TRBJ1-2; D is unclear. Deletions cut 3 bases from V and 2 bases from J, with 4 bases between. The germline V gene encodes CDR1 ENHRY and CDR2 SYGVKD. The CDR3 runs to 12 residues. The CDR3 sequence: CAISDSNYGYTF. The CDR3 nucleotides read TGTGCCATCAGTGACAGCAACTATGGCTACACCTTC.

This chain links TRBV9 with TRBJ2-3, with D maybe TRBD2 (5 bases). Germline lookup yields CDR1 SGDLS and CDR2 YYNGEE. Between the trimmed V and J ends, which lost 0 bases and 10 bases, there was a span of 15 bases. The CDR3 consists of 14 residues. This CDR3 reads CASSVGNGVEAQYF. CDR3 sequence (DNA): TGTGCCAGCAGCGTAGGGAACGGGGTTGAGGCGCAGTATTTT.

This clonotype was seen a handful of times. V usage is TRBV5-5 and J usage is TRBJ2-7; D not certain. The CDR3 runs to 14 residues. Trimming shortened V by 0 bases and J by 2 bases, and 9 bases separated the two germline ends. Germline CDR1 SGHKS, CDR2 YYEKEE (reference sequence). The CDR3 loop is CASSLESAPYEQYF. The CDR3 DNA sequence: TGTGCCAGCAGCTTGGAATCAGCCCCCTACGAGCAGTACTTC.

This clonotype occurred once. The rearrangement uses TRBV2 and TRBJ2-7, with 11 nucleotides matching TRBD1. Germline V gene data show CDR1 as SNHLY and CDR2 as FYNNEI. V was pared by 5 bases and J by 0 bases, with 9 bases of the junction left unmatched. The CDR3 extends over 17 amino acids. The CDR3 DNA sequence: TGTGCCAGCAGTCGTCGGACAGGGGGCAGTCGCTCCTACGAGCAGTACTTC. It translates to CASSRRTGGSRSYEQYF.

The chain links TRBV5-4 to TRBJ1-2; D is ambiguous. V lost 8 bases and J 2 bases, leaving 10 bases between the germline ends. Germline V lookup: CDR1 SGHNT, CDR2 YYREEE (reference sequence). The CDR3 extends over 12 amino acids. The CDR3, as DNA: TGTGCCAGTCGGACGGAGAACTATGGCTACACCTTC. Amino acids: CASRTENYGYTF.

The chain has TRBV29-1 and TRBJ1-1; D is ambiguous. The CDR3 is 12 residues long. Trimming shortened V by 2 bases and J by 3 bases, and 7 bases separated the two germline ends. Germline V CDR1 and CDR2: SQVTM, ANQGSEA. CDR3 sequence (DNA): TGCAGCGTTGAACGGAGGGACACTGAAGCTTTCTTT. It encodes CSVERRDTEAFF.

Points on this clonotype: Germline is not matched at one junction end, which may reflect a read error. V usage is TRBV6-1 and J usage is TRBJ1-1, with D possibly TRBD1 on 5 matching bases. Germline-derived CDR1 and CDR2 are MNHNS and SASEGT. The CDR3 spans 12 residues. Here the CDR3 reads CARAGPNTEAFF. CDR3 sequence (DNA): TGCGCCAGGGCGGGGCCTAACACTGAAGCTTTCTTT.